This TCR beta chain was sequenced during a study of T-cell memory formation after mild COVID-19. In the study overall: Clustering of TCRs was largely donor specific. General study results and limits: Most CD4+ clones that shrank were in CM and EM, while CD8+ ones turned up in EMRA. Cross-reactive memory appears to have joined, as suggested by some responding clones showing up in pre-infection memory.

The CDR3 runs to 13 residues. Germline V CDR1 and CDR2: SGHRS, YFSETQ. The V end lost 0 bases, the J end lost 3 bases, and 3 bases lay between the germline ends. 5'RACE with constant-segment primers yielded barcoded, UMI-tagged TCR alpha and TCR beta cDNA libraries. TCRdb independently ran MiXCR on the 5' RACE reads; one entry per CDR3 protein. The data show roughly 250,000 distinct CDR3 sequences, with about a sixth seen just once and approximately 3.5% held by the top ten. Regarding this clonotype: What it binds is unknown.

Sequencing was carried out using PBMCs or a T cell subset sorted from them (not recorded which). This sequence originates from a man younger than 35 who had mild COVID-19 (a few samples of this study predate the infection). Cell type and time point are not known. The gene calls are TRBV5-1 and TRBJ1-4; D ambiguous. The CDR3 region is CASSLAANEKLFF. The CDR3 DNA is TGCGCCAGCAGCTTGGCGGCTAATGAAAAACTGTTTTTT.